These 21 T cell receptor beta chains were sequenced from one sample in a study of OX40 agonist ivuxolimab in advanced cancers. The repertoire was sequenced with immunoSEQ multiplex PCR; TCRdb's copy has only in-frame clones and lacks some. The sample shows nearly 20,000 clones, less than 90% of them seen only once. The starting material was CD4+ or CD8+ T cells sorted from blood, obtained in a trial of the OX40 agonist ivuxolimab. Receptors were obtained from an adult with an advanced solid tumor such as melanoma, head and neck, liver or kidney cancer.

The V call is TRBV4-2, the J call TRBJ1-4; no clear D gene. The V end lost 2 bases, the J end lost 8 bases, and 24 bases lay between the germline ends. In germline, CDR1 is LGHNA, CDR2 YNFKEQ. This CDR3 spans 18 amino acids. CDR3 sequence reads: CASSQKHLYSAGGEKLFF. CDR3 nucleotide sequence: TGTGCCAGCAGCCAAAAACACCTCTACAGCGCGGGCGGGGAAAAACTGTTTTTT.

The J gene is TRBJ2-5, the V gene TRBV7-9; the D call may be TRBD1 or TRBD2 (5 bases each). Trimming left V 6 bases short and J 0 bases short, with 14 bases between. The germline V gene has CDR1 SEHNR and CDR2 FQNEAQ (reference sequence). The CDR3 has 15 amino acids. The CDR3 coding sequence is TGTGCCAGCAGTTCCGGGACGGCTGACCAAGAGACCCAGTACTTC. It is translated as CASSSGTADQETQYF.

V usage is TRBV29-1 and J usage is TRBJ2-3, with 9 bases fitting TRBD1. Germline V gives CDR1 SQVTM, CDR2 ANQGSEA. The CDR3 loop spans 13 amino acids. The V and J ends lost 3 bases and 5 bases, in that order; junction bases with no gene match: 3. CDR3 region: CSVEGQGGDTQYF. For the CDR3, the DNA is TGCAGCGTTGAGGGACAGGGTGGAGATACGCAGTATTTT.

CDR3 in amino acids: CASSPSGLLNTEAFF. The CDR3 DNA sequence: TGTGCCAGCAGCCCGTCGGGACTGTTGAACACTGAAGCTTTCTTT. The genes are TRBV11-3 and TRBJ1-1, with a weak D call TRBD1 (5 bases). Trimming removed 5 bases from V and 0 bases from J, with 13 bases in between. CDR3 length equals 15 residues. The germline gives CDR1 SGHNT, CDR2 YENEEA. The full variable domain, with the rest looked up from reference TRBV11-3 and TRBJ1-1, is EAGVVQSPRYKIIEKKQPVAFWCNPISGHNTLYWYLQNLGQGPELLIRYENEEAVDDSQLPKDRFSAERLKGVDSTLKIQPAELGDSAVYLCASSPSGLLNTEAFFGQGTRLTVV.

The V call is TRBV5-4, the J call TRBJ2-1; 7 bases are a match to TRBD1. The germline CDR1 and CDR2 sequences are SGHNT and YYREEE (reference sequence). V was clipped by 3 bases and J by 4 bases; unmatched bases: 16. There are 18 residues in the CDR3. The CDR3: CASSSQKKGGFRYNEQFF. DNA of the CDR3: TGTGCCAGCAGCTCCCAAAAAAAAGGGGGCTTTCGATACAATGAGCAGTTCTTC.

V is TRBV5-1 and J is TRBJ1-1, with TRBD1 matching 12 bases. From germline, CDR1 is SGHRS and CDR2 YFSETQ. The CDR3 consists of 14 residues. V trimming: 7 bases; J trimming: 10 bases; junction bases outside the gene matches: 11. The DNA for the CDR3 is TGCGCCAGCTATACGCCGGGACAGGGGGCAAGAGCTTTCTTT. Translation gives CASYTPGQGARAFF.

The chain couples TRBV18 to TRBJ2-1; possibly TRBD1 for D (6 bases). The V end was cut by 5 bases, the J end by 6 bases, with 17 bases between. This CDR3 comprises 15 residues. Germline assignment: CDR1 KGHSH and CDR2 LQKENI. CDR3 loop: CASSALTGKFNEQFF. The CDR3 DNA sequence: TGTGCCAGCTCAGCCTTGACAGGAAAATTCAATGAGCAGTTCTTC.

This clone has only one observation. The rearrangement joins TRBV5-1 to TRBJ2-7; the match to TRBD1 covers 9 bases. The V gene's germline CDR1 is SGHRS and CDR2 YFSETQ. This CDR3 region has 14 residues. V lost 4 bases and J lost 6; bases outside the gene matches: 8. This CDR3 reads CASSAGTGTPEQYF. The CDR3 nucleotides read TGCGCCAGCAGCGCCGGGACAGGGACCCCCGAGCAGTACTTC.

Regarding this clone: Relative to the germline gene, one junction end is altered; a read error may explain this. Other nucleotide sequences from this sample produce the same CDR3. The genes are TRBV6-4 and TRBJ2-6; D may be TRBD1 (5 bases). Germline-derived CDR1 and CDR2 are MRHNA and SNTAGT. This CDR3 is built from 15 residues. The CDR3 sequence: CASSDTNSGANVLTF. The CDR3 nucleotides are TGTGCCAGCAGTGACACCAACTCTGGGGCCAATGTCCTGACTTTC.

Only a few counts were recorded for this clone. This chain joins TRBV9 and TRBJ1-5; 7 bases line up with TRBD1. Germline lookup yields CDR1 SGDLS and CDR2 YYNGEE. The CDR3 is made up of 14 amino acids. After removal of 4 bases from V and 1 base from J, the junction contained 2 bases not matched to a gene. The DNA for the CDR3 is TGTGCCAGCAGCACAGGGGAGAGCAATCAGCCCCAGCATTTT. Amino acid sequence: CASSTGESNQPQHF.

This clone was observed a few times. Here the CDR3 reads CASSDTGANVLTF. The CDR3 DNA reads as TGTGCCAGCAGCGACACTGGGGCCAACGTCCTGACTTTC. This rearrangement joins TRBV2 to TRBJ2-6; D is unclear. Germline lookup yields CDR1 SNHLY and CDR2 FYNNEI. This CDR3 spans 13 amino acids. Trimming shortened V by 6 bases and J by 2 bases, and 5 bases separated the two germline ends.

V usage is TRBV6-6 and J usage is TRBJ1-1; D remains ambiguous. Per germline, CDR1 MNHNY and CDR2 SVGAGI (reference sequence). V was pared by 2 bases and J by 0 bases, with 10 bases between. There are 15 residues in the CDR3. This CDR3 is CASSYAQNMNTEAFF. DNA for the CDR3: TGTGCCAGCAGTTACGCCCAGAACATGAACACTGAAGCTTTCTTT.

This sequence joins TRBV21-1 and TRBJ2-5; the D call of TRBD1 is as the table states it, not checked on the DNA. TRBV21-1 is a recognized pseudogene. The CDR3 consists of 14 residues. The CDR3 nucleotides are TGTGCCAGCAGCGGGACAGGGGGCTTTGAGACCCAGTACTTC. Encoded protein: CASSGTGGFETQYF.

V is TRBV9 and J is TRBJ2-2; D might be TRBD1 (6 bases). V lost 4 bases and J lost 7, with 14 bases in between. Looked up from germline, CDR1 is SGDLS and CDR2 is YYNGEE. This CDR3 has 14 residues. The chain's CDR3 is CASSPQGIIGELFF. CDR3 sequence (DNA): TGTGCCAGCAGCCCACAGGGTATCATCGGGGAGCTGTTTTTT.

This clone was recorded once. The CDR3 nucleotides are TGTGCCAGCAGCAACCGGGACAGGGGACCCGGGGAGCTGTTTTTT. It codes for CASSNRDRGPGELFF. The chain carries TRBV5-6 and TRBJ2-2, with 10 positions matching TRBD1. V lost 4 bases to trimming and J lost 6 bases; unmatched junction nucleotides: 6. CDR1 is SGHDT, CDR2 YYEEEE, per germline. This CDR3 contains 15 residues. The full variable domain, rest sourced from reference TRBV5-6 and TRBJ2-2, is DAGVTQSPTHLIKTRGQQVTLRCSPKSGHDTVSWYQQALGQGPQFIFQYYEEEERQRGNFPDRFSGHQFPNYSSELNVNALLLGDSALYLCASSNRDRGPGELFFGEGSRLTVL.

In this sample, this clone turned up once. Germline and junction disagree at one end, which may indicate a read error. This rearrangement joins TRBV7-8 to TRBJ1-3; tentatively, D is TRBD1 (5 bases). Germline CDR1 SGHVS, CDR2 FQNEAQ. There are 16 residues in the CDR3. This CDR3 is CASSLAIGASGNTIYF. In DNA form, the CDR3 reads TGTGCCAGCAGCCTAGCTATTGGGGCCTCTGGAAACACCATATATTTT.

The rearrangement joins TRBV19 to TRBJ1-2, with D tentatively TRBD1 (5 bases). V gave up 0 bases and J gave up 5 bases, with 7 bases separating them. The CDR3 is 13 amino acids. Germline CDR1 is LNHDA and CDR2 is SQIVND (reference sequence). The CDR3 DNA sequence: TGTGCCAGTAGTATAGATCGGACATATGGCTACACCTTC. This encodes CASSIDRTYGYTF.

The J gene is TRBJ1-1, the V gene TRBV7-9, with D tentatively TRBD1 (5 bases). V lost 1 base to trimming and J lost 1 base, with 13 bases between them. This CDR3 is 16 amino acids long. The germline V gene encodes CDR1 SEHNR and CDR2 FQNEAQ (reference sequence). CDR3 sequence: CASSLGGPRGNTEAFF. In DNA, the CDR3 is TGTGCCAGCAGCTTAGGAGGACCAAGGGGGAACACTGAAGCTTTCTTT.

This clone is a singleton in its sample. In DNA, the CDR3 is TGTGCCAGCAGAAAATCTCCGGGCGCCTCTGGAAACACCATATATTTT. Its translation: CASRKSPGASGNTIYF. The rearrangement joins TRBV7-2 to TRBJ1-3; D is unclear. Trimming stripped 6 bases from V and 0 bases from J, with 15 bases between. The CDR3 runs to 16 residues. Germline lookup yields CDR1 SGHTA and CDR2 FQGNSA.

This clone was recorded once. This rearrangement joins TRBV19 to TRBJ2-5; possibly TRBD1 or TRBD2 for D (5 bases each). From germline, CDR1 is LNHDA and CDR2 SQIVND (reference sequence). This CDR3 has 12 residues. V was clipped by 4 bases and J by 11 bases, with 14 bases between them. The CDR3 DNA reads TGTGCCAGTAGTAATGATGGGGGTGAGCAGTACTTC. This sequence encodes CASSNDGGEQYF.

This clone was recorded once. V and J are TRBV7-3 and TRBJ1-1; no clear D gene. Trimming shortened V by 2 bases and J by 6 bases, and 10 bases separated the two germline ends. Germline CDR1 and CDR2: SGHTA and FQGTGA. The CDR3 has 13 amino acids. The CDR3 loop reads CASSLLRQSEAFF. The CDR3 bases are TGTGCCAGCAGCTTATTGCGGCAGTCTGAAGCTTTCTTT.